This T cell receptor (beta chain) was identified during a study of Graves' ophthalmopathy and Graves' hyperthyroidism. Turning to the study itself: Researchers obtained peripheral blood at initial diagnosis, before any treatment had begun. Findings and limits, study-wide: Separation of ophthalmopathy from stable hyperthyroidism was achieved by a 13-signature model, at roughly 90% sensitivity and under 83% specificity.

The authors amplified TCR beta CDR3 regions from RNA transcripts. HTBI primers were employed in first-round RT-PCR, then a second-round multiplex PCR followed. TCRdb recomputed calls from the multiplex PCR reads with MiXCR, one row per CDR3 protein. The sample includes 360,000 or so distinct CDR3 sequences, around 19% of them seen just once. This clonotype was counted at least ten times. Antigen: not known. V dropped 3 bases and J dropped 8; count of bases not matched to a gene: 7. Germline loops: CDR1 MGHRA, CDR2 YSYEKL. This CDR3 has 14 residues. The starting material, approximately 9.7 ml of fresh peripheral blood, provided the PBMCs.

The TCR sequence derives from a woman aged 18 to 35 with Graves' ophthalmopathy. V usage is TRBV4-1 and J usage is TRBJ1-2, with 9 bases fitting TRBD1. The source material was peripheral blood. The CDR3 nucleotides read TGCGCCAGCAGCCAGGGGACAGGGACCTTCGGCTACACCTTC. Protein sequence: CASSQGTGTFGYTF.